The 10 T cell receptor beta chains below come from one sample, sequenced in a study of response to subunit inactivated influenza vaccine. TCRdb reprocessed the RT-PCR reads with MiXCR, giving one entry per CDR3 protein. The sample has fewer than 650,000 distinct CDR3 sequences, under 15% seen once; the top ten hold about an eighth. Specimen: PBMCs from blood, collected 40 to 50 days after vaccination. Receptor source: a man between 45 and 60 years old who received an inactivated influenza vaccine.

This chain uses TRBV20-1 with TRBJ2-2; TRBD1 matches 9 bases. CDR3 size: 15 residues. Germline assignment: CDR1 DFQATT and CDR2 SNEGSKA (reference sequence). J lost 6 bases, V lost 6 bases, and 11 bases had no gene match. CDR3 amino acids: CSATPGQGLPGELFF. The CDR3 bases are TGCAGTGCAACTCCGGGACAGGGTTTACCCGGGGAGCTGTTTTTT.

V gene TRBV4-1 combines with J gene TRBJ2-7; a weak D match, TRBD2 (5 bases). The V end was cut by 1 base, the J end by 1 base, with 8 bases between. Germline V lookup: CDR1 MGHRA, CDR2 YSYEKL. This CDR3 spans 14 amino acids. CDR3 nucleotide sequence: TGCGCCAGCAGCCAAGGCGGGTATTCCTACGAGCAGTACTTC. Translating gives CASSQGGYSYEQYF.

The sample holds a few counts of this clonotype. The chain links TRBV12-3 or TRBV12-4 to TRBJ2-1, with D perhaps matching TRBD1 (6 bases). Trimming cost V 3 bases and J 6 bases, with 15 bases left between them. The CDR3 sequence is 15 residues long. CDR3 bases: TGTGCCAGCAGTTTTGGTGGGGGCCCCATCAATGAGCAGTTCTTC. It encodes CASSFGGGPINEQFF.

This clonotype was detected ten times or more. This CDR3 is CASSPDSLRTDTQYF. CDR3 coding DNA: TGTGCCAGCAGTCCCGACAGCCTACGGACAGATACGCAGTATTTT. The J gene is TRBJ2-3, the V gene TRBV12-3 or TRBV12-4; possible D gene TRBD1, 5 bases. The V end was cut by 5 bases, the J end by 3 bases, with 15 bases between. This CDR3 is built from 15 residues.

The CDR3 DNA is TGTGCCAGCAGCAAAGGGGTATTTCCGAGCACAGATACGCAGTATTTT. Translation gives CASSKGVFPSTDTQYF. The chain links TRBV5-5 to TRBJ2-3, with D tentatively TRBD1 (5 bases). Germline V gene lookup returns CDR1 SGHKS and CDR2 YYEKEE (reference sequence). The ends were cut back, 4 bases at V and 0 bases at J, with 15 bases in the middle. The CDR3 is 16 amino acids.

This clonotype came up many times. This rearrangement joins TRBV29-1 to TRBJ1-1, with a tentative D call TRBD1 (5 bases). This CDR3 has 12 residues. The germline V gene has CDR1 SQVTM and CDR2 ANQGSEA. V was trimmed by 5 bases and J by 6 bases, leaving 13 bases between them. The CDR3 loop is CSVSRGRPEAFF. The CDR3 coding sequence is TGCAGCGTTTCTAGGGGCCGACCTGAAGCTTTCTTT.

The chain recombines TRBV24-1 with TRBJ2-7; 8 bases are shared with TRBD1. V gave up 4 bases and J gave up 5 bases; unmatched junction bases: 12. This CDR3 is built from 16 residues. Germline V gene lookup returns CDR1 KGHDR and CDR2 SFDVKD. The CDR3 nucleotides read TGTGCCACCAGTGAACCCCCGGACAGGGATGAAGACGAGCAGTACTTC. Residues: CATSEPPDRDEDEQYF.

This clonotype was counted a few times. CDR3 in amino acids: CASSYSIAGGVGYGYTF. CDR3 bases: TGTGCCAGCAGTTACTCGATTGCAGGGGGCGTTGGCTATGGCTACACCTTC. The V and J genes are TRBV6-5 and TRBJ1-2; the match to TRBD1 covers 8 bases. V dropped 0 bases and J dropped 4; count of bases not matched to a gene: 10. CDR3 length equals 17 residues. The germline CDR1 and CDR2 sequences are MNHEY and SVGAGI.

Only a few counts were recorded for this clonotype. This chain links TRBV5-1 with TRBJ2-1, with D perhaps TRBD1 or TRBD2 (5 bases each). Germline CDR1 and CDR2: SGHRS and YFSETQ. The CDR3 extends over 15 amino acids. Trimming cost V 3 bases and J 4 bases, with 14 bases left between them. The CDR3 loop reads CASSSGPSGYNEQFF. The CDR3 DNA sequence: TGCGCCAGCAGCTCGGGGCCCTCCGGGTACAATGAGCAGTTCTTC.

Notes on this clonotype: Being one base from a much bigger clone, this may be a read error. The chain links TRBV5-1 to TRBJ2-2; possibly TRBD1 for D (6 bases). V gave up 9 bases and J gave up 2 bases, with 17 bases separating them. This CDR3 has 15 residues. Per germline, CDR1 SGHRS and CDR2 YFSETQ. The CDR3 DNA follows: TGCGCCATCAACGAGAGGACAGACAACACCGGGGAGCTGTTTTTT. Its translation is CAINERTDNTGELFF.